This passage covers 29 T cell receptor beta chains from one sample sequenced in a study of chemoradiotherapy in HPV16-positive cancers. TCRdb's copy holds only in-frame clones and misses some; the assay was immunoSEQ multiplex PCR. The sample lists more than 12,000 clones, 88% occurring once. This material consisted of blood, taken from a patient who underwent chemoradiotherapy. The receptors were gathered from a human donor with HPV-associated anogenital cancer.

About this clone: Distinct nucleotide sequences in the sample also encode this CDR3. The chain is built from TRBV5-1 and TRBJ1-1; 8 nucleotides align to TRBD1. V dropped 4 bases and J dropped 1; count of bases not matched to a gene: 3. CDR3 size: 14 residues. In germline, CDR1 is SGHRS, CDR2 YFSETQ. The CDR3 DNA sequence: TGCGCCAGCAGCCCGGGGACAGGGAACACTGAAGCTTTCTTT. This encodes CASSPGTGNTEAFF.

This sequence joins TRBV7-9 and TRBJ2-5, with unresolved D. The end of the DNA aligns better with TRBJ2-7, so the J call may be wrong. In germline, CDR1 is SEHNR, CDR2 FQNEAQ (reference sequence). The CDR3 totals 14 residues. CDR3 bases: TGTGCCAGCAGCTCGACGATTAGCCTCTACGAGCAGTACTTC. As protein: CASSSTISLYEQYF.

This chain connects TRBV11-2 to TRBJ2-7; 8 positions match TRBD2. V trimming: 4 bases; J trimming: 3 bases; junction bases outside the gene matches: 11. The CDR3 consists of 16 residues. The germline V gene encodes CDR1 SGHAT and CDR2 FQNNGV. CDR3 nucleotides: TGTGCCAGCAGCTCCCCCGATAGCGGGGATAGCTACGAGCAGTACTTC. It codes for CASSSPDSGDSYEQYF.

This clone was seen just once. J is TRBJ2-7 and V is TRBV18; D is undetermined. Trimming cost V 3 bases and J 1 base, with 7 bases left between them. CDR3 size: 13 residues. CDR1 is KGHSH and CDR2 is LQKENI in the germline V gene. The CDR3 DNA reads TGTGCCAGCTCACCTACAGATTCCTACGAGCAGTACTTC. Translating gives CASSPTDSYEQYF. Using reference TRBV18 and TRBJ2-7 for the parts outside the CDR3, the full variable domain is NAGVMQNPRHLVRRRGQEARLRCSPMKGHSHVYWYRQLPEEGLKFMVYLQKENIIDESGMPKERFSAEFPKEGPSILRIQQVVRGDSAAYFCASSPTDSYEQYFGPGTRLTVT.

The rearrangement links TRBV7-6 to TRBJ1-6; no clear D gene. Per germline, CDR1 SGHVS and CDR2 FNYEAQ. The CDR3 is 17 residues long. V was clipped by 1 base and J by 2 bases, with 12 bases between them. CDR3 bases: TGTGCCAGCAGCTTAGTCTATGGAGGCGCCTATAATTCACCCCTCCACTTT. This sequence encodes CASSLVYGGAYNSPLHF.

The chain joins TRBV5-6 to TRBJ1-6; the D gene is possibly TRBD1 (5 bases). In germline, CDR1 is SGHDT, CDR2 YYEEEE. V lost 3 bases and J lost 5, with 6 bases in between. This CDR3 region has 13 residues. The CDR3 coding sequence is TGTGCCAGCAGCTCACAGGATAATTCACCCCTCCACTTT. It encodes CASSSQDNSPLHF.

The J gene is TRBJ1-1, the V gene TRBV11-2, with 7 bases matching TRBD1. Germline V gene sequence: CDR1 SGHAT, CDR2 FQNNGV. Germline trimming cut 6 bases from V and 0 bases from J; bases unmatched to any gene: 4. The CDR3 has 14 amino acids. CDR3 sequence: CASRGQPMNTEAFF. DNA of the CDR3: TGTGCCAGCAGGGGACAGCCTATGAACACTGAAGCTTTCTTT. The whole variable domain, remainder taken from reference TRBV11-2 and TRBJ1-1, is EAGVAQSPRYKIIEKRQSVAFWCNPISGHATLYWYQQILGQGPKLLIQFQNNGVVDDSQLPKDRFSAERLKGVDSTLKIQPAKLEDSAVYLCASRGQPMNTEAFFGQGTRLTVV.

V and J are TRBV5-1 and TRBJ2-5; D might be TRBD1 or TRBD2, each matching 5 bases. Per the germline V gene, CDR1 is SGHRS and CDR2 is YFSETQ. CDR3 size: 16 residues. Trimming cost V 2 bases and J 6 bases, with 20 bases left between them. CDR3 sequence: CASSFGAGGEGKTQYF. The DNA for the CDR3 is TGCGCCAGCAGCTTTGGGGCGGGCGGTGAAGGGAAGACCCAGTACTTC.

The rearrangement joins TRBV11-1 to TRBJ1-3; a weak D match, TRBD1 (6 bases). The CDR3 has 17 amino acids. Germline CDR1 reads SGHAT; CDR2 reads FQDESV (reference sequence). V was trimmed by 5 bases and J by 0 bases, leaving 17 bases between them. The CDR3 reads CASSDAYRELSGNTIYF. The CDR3 nucleotides are TGTGCCAGCAGCGACGCCTACAGGGAGCTCTCTGGAAACACCATATATTTT.

The DNA for the CDR3 is TGTGCCAGCGGACAGGGAAGGAGAGGCTACACCTTC. Translating gives CASGQGRRGYTF. The chain employs TRBV27 and TRBJ1-2; TRBD1 matches 8 bases. J was trimmed by 8 bases and V by 8 bases; bases with no gene match: 7. Germline V gene data show CDR1 as MNHEY and CDR2 as SMNVEV (reference sequence). The CDR3 is made up of 12 amino acids.

The V gene is TRBV7-2, the J gene TRBJ1-1; the D is unclear. The germline CDR1 and CDR2 sequences are SGHTA and FQGNSA. With 5 bases removed from V and 5 bases from J, the gap between germline ends came to 15 bases. There are 14 residues in the CDR3. The CDR3 here is CASSPHGVGTEAFF. The CDR3 nucleotides are TGTGCCAGCAGCCCCCATGGGGTCGGTACTGAAGCTTTCTTT.

The gene calls are TRBV15 and TRBJ1-2; no firm D call. Trimming cost V 0 bases and J 6 bases, with 14 bases left between them. Germline CDR1 is LNHNV and CDR2 is YYDKDF (reference sequence). This CDR3 has 15 residues. The CDR3 sequence is CATSRDAGGRDGYTF. CDR3 bases: TGTGCCACCAGCAGAGACGCCGGTGGGAGGGATGGCTACACCTTC.

The V call is TRBV7-6, the J call TRBJ2-1; 10 positions agree with TRBD2. The CDR3 has 17 residues. V was pared by 1 base and J by 0 bases, with 3 bases of the junction left unmatched. Germline CDR1 is SGHVS and CDR2 is FNYEAQ. The CDR3 sequence: CASSLVTSGLSYNEQFF. The CDR3, as DNA: TGTGCCAGCAGCTTAGTGACTAGCGGGCTCTCCTACAATGAGCAGTTCTTC.

The chain links TRBV27 to TRBJ2-7, with a weak D call TRBD2 (6 bases). CDR3 length: 14 residues. Trimming stripped 3 bases from V and 2 bases from J, with 11 bases between. Germline loops: CDR1 MNHEY, CDR2 SMNVEV (reference sequence). In DNA form, the CDR3 reads TGTGCCAGCAGTTTCCTCGGGACTCCCTACGAGCAGTACTTC. Its protein is CASSFLGTPYEQYF.

The rearrangement joins TRBV9 to TRBJ2-2; D not certain. The CDR3 is 16 residues long. V was pared by 2 bases and J by 3 bases, with 14 bases between. Germline V CDR1 and CDR2: SGDLS, YYNGEE. This CDR3 is CASSVGVGPYTGELFF. The CDR3 nucleotides read TGTGCCAGCAGCGTTGGAGTAGGGCCCTACACCGGGGAGCTGTTTTTT.

The gene calls are TRBV27 and TRBJ1-2; D gene unclear. Trimming left V 2 bases short and J 6 bases short, with 19 bases between. CDR1 is MNHEY and CDR2 is SMNVEV in the germline V gene (reference sequence). CDR3 size: 16 residues. The CDR3 DNA reads TGTGCCAGCAGTTTAATGGGCGGCAGGCGGACGGATGGCTACACCTTC. This sequence encodes CASSLMGGRRTDGYTF.

The chain combines TRBV5-1 with TRBJ2-7; tentative D call: TRBD1 (6 bases). CDR3 length equals 12 residues. Germline assignment: CDR1 SGHRS and CDR2 YFSETQ. The germline V and J ends were trimmed by 5 bases and 5 bases, with 11 bases remaining between them. CDR3 nucleotides: TGCGCCAGCAGGAAGGGGGTGGACGAGCAGTACTTC. Translating gives CASRKGVDEQYF.

The rearrangement links TRBV7-6 to TRBJ1-5; D unresolved. V shed 1 base and J shed 6 bases, with 7 bases lying between them. This CDR3 contains 13 residues. Germline V gene lookup returns CDR1 SGHVS and CDR2 FNYEAQ. The CDR3 region is CASSLGHGQPQHF. In DNA form, the CDR3 reads TGTGCCAGCAGCTTAGGGCATGGTCAGCCCCAGCATTTT.

V and J are TRBV5-4 and TRBJ1-2; D is undetermined. V was clipped by 1 base and J by 4 bases, with 11 bases between them. The CDR3 contains 14 residues. Germline lookup yields CDR1 SGHNT and CDR2 YYREEE (reference sequence). The CDR3 DNA reads as TGTGCCAGCAGCTTGTCCAGTCAGAGCTATGGCTACACCTTC. This gives the protein CASSLSSQSYGYTF.

The chain has TRBV7-2 and TRBJ2-7; D is unclear. With 1 base removed from V and 6 bases from J, the gap between germline ends came to 7 bases. Germline-derived CDR1 and CDR2 are SGHTA and FQGNSA. CDR3 length: 12 residues. CDR3 in amino acids: CASSLDLSEQYF. In DNA, the CDR3 is TGTGCCAGCAGCTTAGACCTCTCCGAGCAGTACTTC.

The chain joins TRBV4-1 to TRBJ1-1; D is possibly TRBD1 (5 bases). Germline V gene data show CDR1 as MGHRA and CDR2 as YSYEKL. Trimming stripped 0 bases from V and 3 bases from J, with 11 bases between. There are 15 residues in the CDR3. CDR3 protein: CASSQDPGGDTEAFF. The CDR3, as DNA: TGCGCCAGCAGCCAAGATCCCGGGGGAGACACTGAAGCTTTCTTT.

The chain has TRBV30 and TRBJ2-5, with 7 bases that match TRBD1. CDR3 length: 15 residues. Germline V gives CDR1 GTSNPN, CDR2 SVGIG (reference sequence). With 4 bases clipped from V and 1 base from J, the junction kept 9 bases outside the gene matches. CDR3 protein: CAWTTGQAAQETQYF. DNA of the CDR3: TGTGCCTGGACCACCGGACAGGCGGCCCAAGAGACCCAGTACTTC.

This chain joins TRBV4-1 and TRBJ2-7; weak D call: TRBD2 (6 bases). Germline V gene lookup returns CDR1 MGHRA and CDR2 YSYEKL. Trimming left V 2 bases short and J 5 bases short, with 16 bases between. This CDR3 spans 15 amino acids. CDR3 sequence reads: CASSQLSGGSNEQYF. In nucleotides, the CDR3 is TGCGCCAGCAGCCAACTCTCAGGAGGGAGCAACGAGCAGTACTTC.

This clone was seen once. Here the CDR3 reads CASSILRGVDEKLFF. The CDR3 DNA reads TGTGCCAGCAGTATTCTCAGGGGAGTGGATGAAAAACTGTTTTTT. The V and J genes are TRBV21-1 and TRBJ1-4; the table assigns TRBD1, which was not confirmed against the DNA. TRBV21-1 is a pseudogene locus. There are 15 residues in the CDR3.

CDR3 sequence: CASSLGSTDYTF. The CDR3 region has the DNA TGTGCCAGCAGCTTGGGTTCTACGGACTACACCTTC. This chain connects TRBV5-6 to TRBJ1-2, with D unclear. The germline gives CDR1 SGHDT, CDR2 YYEEEE. V gave up 0 bases and J gave up 10 bases, with 10 bases separating them. The CDR3 extends over 12 amino acids.

This clone was detected only a few times. This chain links TRBV6-6 with TRBJ2-7; D is unresolved. Germline values: CDR1 MNHNY, CDR2 SVGAGI (reference sequence). Trimming pared 8 bases from V and 0 bases from J, leaving 20 bases between. The CDR3 consists of 16 residues. This chain's CDR3 is CASSSPASTYSYEQYF. CDR3 nucleotides: TGTGCCAGCTCATCCCCTGCCTCCACCTACTCCTACGAGCAGTACTTC.

This clone was seen just once. This chain's CDR3 is CASSSVLGGQITYEQYF. CDR3 bases: TGTGCCAGCAGTTCCGTCTTGGGGGGACAGATCACCTACGAGCAGTACTTC. The chain couples TRBV27 to TRBJ2-7, with TRBD1 as a possible D gene (7 bases). Germline V gene lookup returns CDR1 MNHEY and CDR2 SMNVEV (reference sequence). V was pared by 4 bases and J by 2 bases, with 21 bases between. CDR3 size: 17 residues.

The J gene is TRBJ2-4, the V gene TRBV19; 7 bases agree with TRBD2. Germline assignment: CDR1 LNHDA and CDR2 SQIVND (reference sequence). The V gene end was trimmed by 3 bases and the J gene end by 9 bases; junction bases not matched to a gene: 8. The CDR3 is made up of 14 amino acids. This CDR3 reads CASSIRGEIAIQYF. The CDR3 DNA reads as TGTGCCAGTAGTATCCGGGGGGAGATAGCCATTCAGTACTTC.

CDR3 coding DNA: TGTGCCAGCAGTTTTAACAGCAATCAGCCCCAGCATTTT. Residues: CASSFNSNQPQHF. The chain combines TRBV27 with TRBJ1-5; D is unclear. This CDR3 comprises 13 residues. From germline, CDR1 is MNHEY and CDR2 SMNVEV (reference sequence). With 3 bases removed from V and 1 base from J, the gap between germline ends came to 4 bases.